What follows are 13 T cell receptor beta chains derived from one specimen sequenced in a study of control samples from healthy donors and cancer patients. This table comes from immunoSEQ multiplex PCR, and its TCRdb copy is limited to in-frame clones, with some not included. The table includes about 89,000 clones, approximately 89% detected once. Source material: blood. These receptor sequences come from a man aged 25-40 years in good health.

V usage is TRBV10-3 and J usage is TRBJ1-5, with 7 nucleotides matching TRBD1. The CDR3 spans 14 residues. In germline, CDR1 is ENHRY, CDR2 SYGVKD. Trimming took 4 bases from V and 3 from J; bases not matched to a gene: 3. The CDR3 protein is CAISVDRSNQPQHF. CDR3 in DNA: TGTGCCATCAGTGTGGACAGGTCCAATCAGCCCCAGCATTTT.

The rearrangement uses TRBV19 and TRBJ2-3, with TRBD2 identical over 11 bases. The CDR3 has 16 amino acids. V lost 2 bases and J lost 6; bases outside the gene matches: 7. Germline-derived CDR1 and CDR2 are LNHDA and SQIVND (reference sequence). The CDR3 is CASSIISGGARDTQYF. The DNA for the CDR3 is TGTGCCAGTAGTATAATTAGCGGGGGGGCTAGGGATACGCAGTATTTT.

The chain is built from TRBV19 and TRBJ2-6, with no clear D. This CDR3 has 12 amino acids. From germline, CDR1 is LNHDA and CDR2 SQIVND (reference sequence). Deletions cut 6 bases from V and 4 bases from J, with 4 bases between. The CDR3 region is CASREGANVLTF. The CDR3 coding sequence is TGTGCCAGTAGGGAGGGGGCCAACGTCCTGACTTTC.

The V call is TRBV11-3, the J call TRBJ2-3, with TRBD2 as a possible D gene (7 bases). Germline CDR1 reads SGHNT; CDR2 reads YENEEA. Trimming took 0 bases from V and 2 from J, leaving 9 bases between them. CDR3 length: 15 amino acids. The CDR3 sequence: CASSLEGGPTDTQYF. CDR3 in DNA: TGTGCCAGCAGCTTAGAGGGGGGGCCCACAGATACGCAGTATTTT.

The chain has TRBV2 and TRBJ1-2; D might be TRBD1 (5 bases). Germline V CDR1 and CDR2: SNHLY, FYNNEI. CDR3 size: 12 residues. V was clipped by 10 bases and J by 8 bases, with 17 bases between them. CDR3 DNA: TGTGCCACTTGGGAGGGGTCGGGAGGCTACACCTTC. Its protein is CATWEGSGGYTF.

The chain has TRBV4-1 and TRBJ1-1, with 7 positions matching TRBD1. The CDR3 is 18 residues long. Germline assignment: CDR1 MGHRA and CDR2 YSYEKL. V shed 4 bases, J shed 7 bases, and the junction held 21 bases outside the gene matches. For the CDR3, the DNA is TGCGCCAGCAGCCGCGGGACCGGGACAGTCACCGCCTGGGATGAAGCTTTCTTT. Residues: CASSRGTGTVTAWDEAFF.

The sample holds one count of this clone. The CDR3 sequence is CASSQTMGYGYTF. CDR3 in DNA: TGCGCCAGCAGCCAAACTATGGGCTATGGCTACACCTTC. The rearrangement joins TRBV4-1 to TRBJ1-2; no clear D gene. Germline CDR1 MGHRA, CDR2 YSYEKL. V lost 2 bases and J 4 bases, leaving 8 bases between the germline ends. CDR3 length: 13 residues.

V is TRBV19 and J is TRBJ2-3, with 7 bases identical to TRBD1. CDR3 length: 15 residues. CDR1 is LNHDA, CDR2 SQIVND, per germline (reference sequence). V lost 4 bases, J lost 3 bases, and 7 bases stayed unmatched. CDR3: CASSKTGERTDTQYF. CDR3 sequence (DNA): TGTGCCAGTAGTAAAACAGGGGAACGAACAGATACGCAGTATTTT. Based on the CDR3 plus reference TRBV19 and TRBJ2-3, the full variable domain is DGGITQSPKYLFRKEGQNVTLSCEQNLNHDAMYWYRQDPGQGLRLIYYSQIVNDFQKGDIAEGYSVSREKKESFPLTVTSAQKNPTAFYLCASSKTGERTDTQYFGPGTRLTVL.

This clone was counted a single time. The genes are TRBV7-8 and TRBJ1-2; tentatively, D is TRBD1 (5 bases). The germline V gene encodes CDR1 SGHVS and CDR2 FQNEAQ. V was pared by 1 base and J by 8 bases, with 11 bases between. The CDR3 length is 13 residues. The CDR3 region is CASSLGGSSGYTF. The CDR3 DNA reads TGTGCCAGCAGCTTAGGGGGGTCATCAGGCTACACCTTC.

The chain has TRBV7-2 and TRBJ1-5, with TRBD1 matching over 7 bases. Germline CDR1 is SGHTA and CDR2 is FQGNSA. The CDR3 runs 13 residues. Trimming at V came to 2 bases and at J to 7 bases, leaving 2 bases not matched to a gene. As DNA, the CDR3 is TGTGCCAGCAGCTTACGGGGACAGCAGCCCCAGCATTTT. It yields the protein CASSLRGQQPQHF. The full variable domain, with the rest looked up from reference TRBV7-2 and TRBJ1-5, is GAGVSQSPSNKVTEKGKDVELRCDPISGHTALYWYRQSLGQGLEFLIYFQGNSAPDKSGLPSDRFSAERTGGSVSTLTIQRTQQEDSAVYLCASSLRGQQPQHFGDGTRLSIL.

The rearrangement links TRBV19 to TRBJ2-2; D is ambiguous. The V end lost 4 bases, the J end lost 5 bases, and 11 bases lay between the germline ends. CDR1 and CDR2 from the germline V gene are LNHDA and SQIVND (reference sequence). This CDR3 comprises 14 residues. CDR3 nucleotide sequence: TGTGCCAGTAGTAAAAGGTTCTGGACCGGGGAGCTGTTTTTT. Encoded protein: CASSKRFWTGELFF.

This chain uses TRBV9 with TRBJ2-1; unclear D gene. Trimming shortened V by 0 bases and J by 6 bases, and 7 bases separated the two germline ends. Germline CDR1 and CDR2: SGDLS and YYNGEE. There are 13 residues in the CDR3. The CDR3 loop is CASSVDPGNEQFF. CDR3 nucleotide sequence: TGTGCCAGCAGCGTAGACCCGGGCAATGAGCAGTTCTTC.

V gene TRBV24-1 combines with J gene TRBJ1-5, with D unclear. Germline V gene lookup returns CDR1 KGHDR and CDR2 SFDVKD. The germline V and J ends were trimmed by 2 bases and 0 bases, with 7 bases remaining between them. The CDR3 has 15 amino acids. This chain's CDR3 is CATSDSGVSNQPQHF. CDR3 coding DNA: TGTGCCACCAGTGATTCAGGAGTTAGCAATCAGCCCCAGCATTTT.